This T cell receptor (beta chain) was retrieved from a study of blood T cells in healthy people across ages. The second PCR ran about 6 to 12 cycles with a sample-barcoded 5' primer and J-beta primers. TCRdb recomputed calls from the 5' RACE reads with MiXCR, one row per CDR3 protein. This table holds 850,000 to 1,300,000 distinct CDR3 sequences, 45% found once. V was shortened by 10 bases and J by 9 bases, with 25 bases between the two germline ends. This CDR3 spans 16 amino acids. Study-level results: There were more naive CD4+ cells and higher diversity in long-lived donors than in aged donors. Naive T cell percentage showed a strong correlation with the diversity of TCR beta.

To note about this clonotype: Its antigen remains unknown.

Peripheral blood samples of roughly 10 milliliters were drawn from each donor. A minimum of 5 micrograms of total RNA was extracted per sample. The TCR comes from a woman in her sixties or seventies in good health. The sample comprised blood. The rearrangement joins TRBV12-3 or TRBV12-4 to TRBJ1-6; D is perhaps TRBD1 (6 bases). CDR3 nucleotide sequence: TGTGCCAACAGGGCTCAGGGGATGGGACTAGCTTCACCCCTCCACTTT. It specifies CANRAQGMGLASPLHF.